Below, 25 T cell receptor beta chains from the same sample are listed, as sequenced in a study of regulatory T cells in long-lasting Graves disease. Assembly of TCR beta libraries relied on iRepertoire HTBI primers together with Arm-PCR of CDR3 regions. TCRdb redid the calling of the multiplex PCR reads with MiXCR, one entry per CDR3 protein. Of some 300,000 distinct CDR3 sequences listed, more than 20% were seen once; the top ten hold approximately 60%. As for time point: persistent/refractory GD, antithyroid drugs over 5 years with positive TRAb. PBMC-derived RNA was used for the TCR library. The material was peripheral blood mononuclear cells (PBMCs), obtained when the disease was refractory, from a patient treated with antithyroid drugs. These receptors came from a female donor with Graves disease.

This clonotype was recorded at least ten times. The V call is TRBV6-5, the J call TRBJ2-7; 7 nucleotides agree with TRBD2. Germline V gives CDR1 MNHEY, CDR2 SVGAGI. V dropped 2 bases and J dropped 1; count of bases not matched to a gene: 2. The CDR3 is made up of 14 amino acids. CDR3 protein: CASSYRGLSYEQYF. The CDR3 DNA reads TGTGCCAGCAGTTACCGGGGACTATCCTACGAGCAGTACTTC.

V usage is TRBV7-9 and J usage is TRBJ2-7, with D maybe TRBD1 (6 bases). V shed 3 bases and J shed 6 bases, with 15 bases lying between them. The CDR3 has 14 residues. From germline, CDR1 is SEHNR and CDR2 FQNEAQ (reference sequence). For the CDR3, the DNA is TGTGCCAGCAGCTTCCGATCTACAGGGTCCGAGCAGTACTTC. It is translated as CASSFRSTGSEQYF.

In this sample, this clonotype turned up many times. This chain joins TRBV28 and TRBJ1-1, with D uncertain. V gave up 4 bases and J gave up 1 base, with 7 bases separating them. From germline, CDR1 is MDHEN and CDR2 SYDVKM. The CDR3 has 13 residues. The CDR3 nucleotides are TGTGCCAGCAGTTGGGCGAAGAACACTGAAGCTTTCTTT. Its protein is CASSWAKNTEAFF.

There are many counts of this clonotype. This chain uses TRBV5-5 with TRBJ2-2, with no clear D. V gave up 6 bases and J gave up 0 bases, with 15 bases separating them. Germline CDR1 and CDR2: SGHKS and YYEKEE (reference sequence). There are 16 residues in the CDR3. The CDR3 DNA is TGTGCCAGCAACGCCCGGCGGCCGGCGAACACCGGGGAGCTGTTTTTT. This sequence encodes CASNARRPANTGELFF.

This clonotype was seen a handful of times. V gene TRBV2 combines with J gene TRBJ2-2; D is undetermined. The CDR3 is made up of 12 amino acids. The V gene lost 7 bases and the J gene lost 7 bases, with 10 bases spanning the gap. Germline values: CDR1 SNHLY, CDR2 FYNNEI. The CDR3 spells CASIPEFGELFF. The CDR3, as DNA: TGTGCCAGCATCCCGGAGTTCGGGGAGCTGTTTTTT.

This clonotype has a count of ten or more. The chain is built from TRBV11-3 and TRBJ2-7; 7 positions agree with TRBD1. Germline V CDR1 and CDR2: SGHNT, YENEEA. The CDR3 length is 13 residues. The J segment lost 3 bases and the V segment lost 5 bases, leaving 4 bases of the junction unmatched. The CDR3 region has the DNA TGTGCCAGCAGCGACGGGACAGACTACGAGCAGTACTTC. This encodes CASSDGTDYEQYF.

The chain is built from TRBV7-2 and TRBJ1-2; 12 positions match TRBD1. The junction had 6 bases not matched to a gene; V was cut back by 5 bases and J by 8 bases. CDR3 size: 14 residues. Germline CDR1 reads SGHTA; CDR2 reads FQGNSA. CDR3 amino acids: CASSPGQGAPGYTF. The CDR3 nucleotides are TGTGCCAGCAGCCCGGGACAGGGGGCGCCCGGCTACACCTTC.

This clonotype was counted between two and nine times. This chain uses TRBV5-6 with TRBJ2-5; perhaps TRBD1 as D (6 bases). CDR1 is SGHDT, CDR2 YYEEEE, per germline. This CDR3 is built from 16 residues. Deletions cut 4 bases from V and 2 bases from J, with 18 bases between. CDR3 bases: TGTGCCAGCAGCCCCTCCCGTGACAGGATACAAGAGACCCAGTACTTC. Its translation: CASSPSRDRIQETQYF.

V is TRBV10-2 and J is TRBJ2-7; 9 bases map to TRBD2. In germline, CDR1 is WSHSY, CDR2 SAAADI. The CDR3 is 15 amino acids. J was trimmed by 3 bases and V by 6 bases; bases with no gene match: 9. The CDR3 DNA is TGCGCCAGCAGAGGTAGCGGGGGATTCGTCTACGAGCAGTACTTC. It codes for CASRGSGGFVYEQYF.

This chain uses TRBV4-1 with TRBJ1-1; D uncertain. The ends were cut back, 3 bases at V and 10 bases at J, with 15 bases in the middle. This CDR3 spans 13 amino acids. Germline V lookup: CDR1 MGHRA, CDR2 YSYEKL. CDR3: CASSHRLMTGAFF. CDR3 coding DNA: TGCGCCAGCAGCCATCGCCTAATGACGGGAGCTTTCTTT.

The chain links TRBV6-2 or TRBV6-3 to TRBJ1-5; the match to TRBD1 covers 7 bases. V shed 6 bases and J 4 bases; nucleotides not matched to a gene: 6. Germline V CDR1 and CDR2: MNHEY, SVGEGT. The CDR3 length is 14 residues. The CDR3 nucleotides are TGTGCCAGCAGCCCCGGGACAGCTAATCAGCCCCAGCATTTT. Protein product: CASSPGTANQPQHF.

This clonotype was found a few times. This chain links TRBV5-1 with TRBJ1-6; D might be TRBD1 (6 bases). The V gene lost 0 bases and the J gene lost 8 bases, with 6 bases spanning the gap. This CDR3 has 13 residues. The germline V gene encodes CDR1 SGHRS and CDR2 YFSETQ. CDR3 sequence (DNA): TGCGCCAGCAGCTTGGGGACAGATTCACCCCTCCACTTT. Protein sequence: CASSLGTDSPLHF.

This clonotype came up once. The chain combines TRBV19 with TRBJ1-5, with a possible D match to TRBD1 (5 bases). Germline assignment: CDR1 LNHDA and CDR2 SQIVND (reference sequence). There are 16 residues in the CDR3. With 5 bases removed from V and 0 bases from J, the gap between germline ends came to 14 bases. The CDR3 DNA reads as TGTGCCAGTAGTTCTCCGGGGACTCATAGCAATCAGCCCCAGCATTTT. This codes for CASSSPGTHSNQPQHF.

On this clonotype itself: The final CDR3 position lacks the conserved phenylalanine or tryptophan, pointing to a likely read error. V usage is TRBV14 and J usage is TRBJ2-5, with no clear D. Germline V CDR1 and CDR2: SGHDN, FVKESK. V dropped 4 bases and J dropped 7 bases, with 10 bases sitting between them. CDR3 size: 12 residues. The CDR3 nucleotides are TGTGCCAGCAGCCCCGGCTGGGGGACCCAGTACCTC. Its translation: CASSPGWGTQYL.

This clonotype occurred a few times. The chain joins TRBV29-1 to TRBJ2-3; tentative D call: TRBD2 (6 bases). Trimming removed 0 bases at V and 2 bases at J, with 12 bases between. There are 15 residues in the CDR3. Per germline, CDR1 SQVTM and CDR2 ANQGSEA. This chain's CDR3 is CSVEERGSATDTQYF. The CDR3 coding sequence is TGCAGCGTTGAAGAACGGGGGAGCGCCACAGATACGCAGTATTTT.

At least ten counts were recorded for this clonotype. The V gene is TRBV7-2, the J gene TRBJ1-5; D perhaps matches TRBD1 (6 bases). The germline CDR1 and CDR2 sequences are SGHTA and FQGNSA. The V gene lost 5 bases and the J gene lost 7 bases, with 12 bases spanning the gap. The CDR3 has 13 residues. CDR3 amino acids: CASSPDRNQPQHF. CDR3 sequence (DNA): TGTGCCAGCAGCCCAGACAGGAACCAGCCCCAGCATTTT.

This clonotype was counted a few times. V gene TRBV20-1 combines with J gene TRBJ1-5, with a possible D match to TRBD1 (6 bases). The CDR3 is 14 residues long. From germline, CDR1 is DFQATT and CDR2 SNEGSKA (reference sequence). Trimming left V 5 bases short and J 6 bases short, with 17 bases between. The CDR3 here is CSALPGHGGQPQHF. The CDR3 DNA reads as TGCAGTGCTTTACCGGGACACGGGGGTCAGCCCCAGCATTTT.

The sample holds one count of this clonotype. The chain combines TRBV7-9 with TRBJ1-2; 9 nucleotides agree with TRBD1. This CDR3 is 14 amino acids long. Germline V gene sequence: CDR1 SEHNR, CDR2 FQNEAQ (reference sequence). V trimming: 6 bases; J trimming: 4 bases; junction bases outside the gene matches: 6. The CDR3 spells CASSHQTGGYGYTF. CDR3 nucleotide sequence: TGTGCCAGCAGTCACCAGACAGGGGGCTATGGCTACACCTTC.

The chain is built from TRBV5-1 and TRBJ1-1; weak D call: TRBD1 (6 bases). This CDR3 has 15 amino acids. The germline V gene encodes CDR1 SGHRS and CDR2 YFSETQ. Deletions cut 1 base from V and 3 bases from J, with 13 bases between. DNA for the CDR3: TGCGCCAGCAGCTTGAGGCCAGGGGCCTACACTGAAGCTTTCTTT. Encoded protein: CASSLRPGAYTEAFF.

This chain joins TRBV20-1 and TRBJ2-7; 14 bases fit TRBD2. This CDR3 region has 19 residues. The germline CDR1 and CDR2 sequences are DFQATT and SNEGSKA (reference sequence). With V trimmed by 6 bases and J by 4 bases, 20 bases remained unmatched. The CDR3 reads CSATTGGGRLAGGWYEQYF. Written as DNA, the CDR3 is TGCAGTGCGACAACAGGGGGAGGCAGACTAGCGGGAGGGTGGTACGAGCAGTACTTC.

In this sample, this clonotype turned up once. The chain is built from TRBV19 and TRBJ1-2; D is possibly TRBD1 (5 bases). Germline V lookup: CDR1 LNHDA, CDR2 SQIVND (reference sequence). Trimming cost V 1 base and J 7 bases, with 25 bases left between them. CDR3 length: 18 amino acids. The CDR3 nucleotides read TGTGCCAGTAGTATAGCCTCGGGACGGACGTTTAGAGCTTCTGGCTACACCTTC. Translated: CASSIASGRTFRASGYTF.

This clonotype was detected only a few times. This chain joins TRBV9 and TRBJ2-5, with D possibly called TRBD1 or TRBD2 (6 bases each). The V end lost 0 bases, the J end lost 5 bases, and 17 bases lay between the germline ends. Per the germline V gene, CDR1 is SGDLS and CDR2 is YYNGEE. The CDR3 has 16 residues. The CDR3 DNA sequence: TGTGCCAGCAGCGTAGAGGGGGGAGGCCGATCGGAGACCCAGTACTTC. Residues: CASSVEGGGRSETQYF.

This clonotype was recorded a few times. J is TRBJ2-7 and V is TRBV28; D is undetermined. From germline, CDR1 is MDHEN and CDR2 SYDVKM. Trimming took 5 bases from V and 1 from J, leaving 12 bases between them. The CDR3 is 14 amino acids. This CDR3 reads CASSLNTASYEQYF. The CDR3 nucleotides are TGTGCCAGCAGTCTGAATACAGCTTCCTACGAGCAGTACTTC.

Ten or more counts support this clonotype. The CDR3 region has the DNA TGTGCCAGCAGTCCCGACACAGGCTCGGGAGCTTTCTTT. Its protein is CASSPDTGSGAFF. The chain joins TRBV12-3 or TRBV12-4 to TRBJ1-1; weak D call: TRBD1 (5 bases). This CDR3 has 13 amino acids. The ends were cut back, 5 bases at V and 10 bases at J, with 17 bases in the middle.

The rearrangement uses TRBV27 and TRBJ2-7; 11 positions agree with TRBD2. This CDR3 contains 15 residues. CDR1 is MNHEY and CDR2 is SMNVEV in the germline V gene (reference sequence). The V and J ends lost 6 bases and 7 bases, in that order; junction bases with no gene match: 11. DNA for the CDR3: TGTGCCAGCAGCCCACTAGCGGGAGATTCGGGTGAGCAGTACTTC. Translation gives CASSPLAGDSGEQYF.